A single sample is the source of the 25 T cell receptor beta chains below, sequenced in a study of sequential checkpoint blockade in melanoma. The treatment: randomized to nivolumab then ipilimumab (arm A) or the reverse (arm B). Using immunoSEQ multiplex PCR, the repertoire was profiled, and TCRdb retains in-frame clones only, with some absent. The sample consists of approximately 5,000 clones, over 65% of them appearing once. This specimen consisted of CD8+ T cells sorted from blood (inferred from file names), obtained from a patient given nivolumab and ipilimumab in sequence. Receptor source: a human donor with melanoma.

The chain is built from TRBV9 and TRBJ2-7; D gene uncertain. The V gene's germline CDR1 is SGDLS and CDR2 YYNGEE. Trimming removed 4 bases from V and 3 bases from J, with 8 bases in between. This CDR3 comprises 12 residues. The CDR3 is CASSPDNYEQYF. The CDR3 region has the DNA TGTGCCAGCAGCCCCGACAACTACGAGCAGTACTTC.

By share, this clone counts as hyperexpanded. This chain joins TRBV19 and TRBJ1-5; a possible D gene is TRBD1 (5 bases). Germline V gives CDR1 LNHDA, CDR2 SQIVND (reference sequence). The germline V and J ends were trimmed by 5 bases and 2 bases, with 13 bases remaining between them. The CDR3 is 15 residues long. CDR3 region: CASSWQGSGNQPQHF. DNA for the CDR3: TGTGCCAGTAGTTGGCAGGGATCGGGCAATCAGCCCCAGCATTTT.

For the CDR3, the DNA is TGTGCCACCAGCGGGGACAGGGATGTTGAGCAGTTCTTC. Its protein is CATSGDRDVEQFF. The J gene is TRBJ2-1, the V gene TRBV15, with TRBD1 matching 9 bases. V trimming: 5 bases; J trimming: 9 bases; junction bases outside the gene matches: 5. From germline, CDR1 is LNHNV and CDR2 YYDKDF (reference sequence). This CDR3 contains 13 residues. The full variable domain, with the rest looked up from reference TRBV15 and TRBJ2-1, is DAMVIQNPRYQVTQFGKPVTLSCSQTLNHNVMYWYQQKSSQAPKLLFHYYDKDFNNEADTPDNFQSRRPNTSFCFLDIRSPGLGDTAMYLCATSGDRDVEQFFGPGTRLTVL.

This chain connects TRBV4-2 to TRBJ1-4; 7 positions agree with TRBD1. The J segment lost 6 bases and the V segment lost 6 bases, leaving 7 bases of the junction unmatched. The CDR3 extends over 14 amino acids. Germline CDR1 is LGHNA and CDR2 is YNFKEQ. In DNA form, the CDR3 reads TGTGCCAGCAGATATGAGGGGGCGGATGAAAAACTGTTTTTT. Translated: CASRYEGADEKLFF.

The chain has TRBV7-9 and TRBJ1-2; D remains unclear. This CDR3 comprises 12 residues. V was pared by 5 bases and J by 7 bases, with 11 bases between. In germline, CDR1 is SEHNR, CDR2 FQNEAQ (reference sequence). CDR3 in amino acids: CASSRQSPGYTF. CDR3 in DNA: TGTGCCAGCAGCCGCCAGTCCCCTGGCTACACCTTC.

The chain combines TRBV4-1 with TRBJ2-1; no clear D gene. Germline V CDR1 and CDR2: MGHRA, YSYEKL. The CDR3 sequence is 14 residues long. Trimming pared 0 bases from V and 9 bases from J, leaving 12 bases between. CDR3 region: CASSQDSLQVEQFF. As DNA, the CDR3 is TGCGCCAGCAGCCAAGACAGTCTCCAGGTTGAGCAGTTCTTC.

The chain links TRBV19 to TRBJ2-7; 8 nucleotides line up with TRBD1. Germline CDR1 and CDR2: LNHDA and SQIVND (reference sequence). Trimming took 4 bases from V and 5 from J; bases not matched to a gene: 4. The CDR3 contains 13 residues. The CDR3 bases are TGTGCCAGTAGTACTGCAGGGGGCAACGAGCAGTACTTC. It translates to CASSTAGGNEQYF.

The CDR3 region has the DNA TGTGCCAGTAGTATCGGAGGCAATTATCAGCCCCAGCATTTT. Protein sequence: CASSIGGNYQPQHF. This chain joins TRBV19 and TRBJ1-5; D unresolved. V shed 3 bases and J shed 5 bases, with 11 bases lying between them. The germline V gene encodes CDR1 LNHDA and CDR2 SQIVND (reference sequence). This CDR3 contains 14 residues.

By sample share, this clone is medium-sized. DNA of the CDR3: TGTGCCAGCAGCCCACAGGGGAATAGCAATCAGCCCCAGCATTTT. The encoded protein is CASSPQGNSNQPQHF. The V gene is TRBV9, the J gene TRBJ1-5; TRBD1 matches at 7 bases. The V gene end was trimmed by 4 bases and the J gene end by 0 bases; junction bases not matched to a gene: 4. Germline assignment: CDR1 SGDLS and CDR2 YYNGEE. CDR3 size: 15 residues.

The chain couples TRBV9 to TRBJ2-5, with 7 bases aligning to TRBD1. Germline loops: CDR1 SGDLS, CDR2 YYNGEE. J lost 1 base, V lost 5 bases, and 5 bases had no gene match. CDR3 length: 14 residues. CDR3 sequence (DNA): TGTGCCAGCAGTGACCGGGACAGCCAAGAGACCCAGTACTTC. Its translation: CASSDRDSQETQYF. Together with reference TRBV9 and TRBJ2-5, the CDR3 gives the full variable domain: DSGVTQTPKHLITATGQRVTLRCSPRSGDLSVYWYQQSLDQGLQFLIQYYNGEERAKGNILERFSAQQFPDLHSELNLSSLELGDSALYFCASSDRDSQETQYFGPGTRLLVL.

This clone is a singleton in its sample. The chain carries TRBV5-1 and TRBJ1-2; D may be TRBD1 (6 bases). The CDR3 contains 16 residues. Between the trimmed V and J ends, which lost 0 bases and 0 bases, there was a span of 12 bases. The germline CDR1 and CDR2 sequences are SGHRS and YFSETQ. The CDR3, as DNA: TGCGCCAGCAGCTTGGAGGACAGCGAAGCTAACTATGGCTACACCTTC. The encoded protein is CASSLEDSEANYGYTF.

This sequence joins TRBV27 and TRBJ1-1; TRBD1 is a possible D gene (6 bases). CDR3 length: 14 amino acids. Per germline, CDR1 MNHEY and CDR2 SMNVEV (reference sequence). Trimming stripped 3 bases from V and 1 base from J, with 9 bases between. DNA for the CDR3: TGTGCCAGCAGTTTTTTAGGGGGGAACACTGAAGCTTTCTTT. It codes for CASSFLGGNTEAFF.

This chain joins TRBV19 and TRBJ2-7, with TRBD1 matching 7 bases. The CDR3 contains 13 residues. Trimming at V came to 6 bases and at J to 4 bases, leaving 6 bases not matched to a gene. Germline V CDR1 and CDR2: LNHDA, SQIVND (reference sequence). CDR3: CASSYRGEYEQYF. CDR3 nucleotides: TGTGCCAGTAGCTACAGGGGCGAGTACGAGCAGTACTTC.

This clone occurred a few times. The chain joins TRBV28 to TRBJ2-7; D may be TRBD2 (6 bases). Germline lookup yields CDR1 MDHEN and CDR2 SYDVKM. V lost 5 bases and J 7 bases, leaving 18 bases between the germline ends. The CDR3 covers 14 residues. CDR3 in amino acids: CASSDPGLSGEQYF. CDR3 nucleotides: TGTGCCAGCAGTGACCCGGGACTCTCCGGGGAGCAGTACTTC.

This clone was seen a few times. This chain connects TRBV6-5 to TRBJ1-6; the D is unclear. Germline CDR1 is MNHEY and CDR2 is SVGAGI. This CDR3 is 14 amino acids long. Trimming removed 5 bases from V and 8 bases from J, with 13 bases in between. In DNA form, the CDR3 reads TGTGCCAGCAGTGAAGGTCCAGGCTATTCACCCCTCCACTTT. This sequence encodes CASSEGPGYSPLHF.

This clone was found once. The V call is TRBV4-2, the J call TRBJ1-1, with a tentative D call TRBD1 (5 bases). The V end was cut by 0 bases, the J end by 10 bases, with 12 bases between. Germline values: CDR1 LGHNA, CDR2 YNFKEQ. This CDR3 has 13 residues. The CDR3 coding sequence is TGTGCCAGCAGCCAAGATCTGGCGGGGCCAGCTTTCTTT. Translation gives CASSQDLAGPAFF.

This chain uses TRBV11-2 with TRBJ1-2; a weak D match, TRBD1 (6 bases). Germline CDR1 reads SGHAT; CDR2 reads FQNNGV. Deletions cut 1 base from V and 3 bases from J, with 12 bases between. CDR3 length equals 15 residues. In nucleotides, the CDR3 is TGTGCCAGCAGCTTAGGAGGGGGACGTCACTATGGCTACACCTTC. Amino acids: CASSLGGGRHYGYTF.

V gene TRBV9 combines with J gene TRBJ2-1; 11 bases are a match to TRBD2. Germline V CDR1 and CDR2: SGDLS, YYNGEE. The CDR3 covers 16 residues. V was pared by 0 bases and J by 10 bases, with 9 bases of the junction left unmatched. Here the CDR3 DNA reads TGTGCCAGCAGCGTAGCCGCGCTAGCGGGGGGTACGGAGCAGTTCTTC. Amino acids: CASSVAALAGGTEQFF.

V gene TRBV2 combines with J gene TRBJ2-3; 7 nucleotides line up with TRBD2. The CDR3 is made up of 16 amino acids. V was pared by 6 bases and J by 0 bases, with 9 bases of the junction left unmatched. Germline V gives CDR1 SNHLY, CDR2 FYNNEI. CDR3 region: CASSGGAGPSTDTQYF. In nucleotides, the CDR3 is TGTGCCAGCAGCGGCGGAGCGGGGCCTAGCACAGATACGCAGTATTTT.

The rearrangement links TRBV9 to TRBJ2-3; 8 bases agree with TRBD2. Germline loops: CDR1 SGDLS, CDR2 YYNGEE. After removal of 4 bases from V and 2 bases from J, the junction contained 9 bases not matched to a gene. CDR3 size: 16 residues. The CDR3 is CASSSGTSLNTDTQYF. As DNA, the CDR3 is TGTGCCAGCAGCTCGGGGACTAGTCTAAACACAGATACGCAGTATTTT.

J is TRBJ2-7 and V is TRBV7-6; 14 nucleotides align to TRBD2. The V gene's germline CDR1 is SGHVS and CDR2 FNYEAQ. The CDR3 is made up of 18 amino acids. The J segment lost 1 base and the V segment lost 1 base, leaving 6 bases of the junction unmatched. CDR3 residues: CASSLGTSGGTLSYEQYF. DNA of the CDR3: TGTGCCAGCAGCTTAGGGACTAGCGGGGGGACCCTATCCTACGAGCAGTACTTC.

A few counts support this clone. V gene TRBV21-1 combines with J gene TRBJ2-5; TRBD1, the D gene given by the table, was not confirmed from the DNA. TRBV21-1 is a pseudogene locus. This CDR3 region has 14 residues. CDR3 amino acids: CASSKTAGQETQYF. The DNA of the CDR3 is TGTGCCAGCAGCAAAACGGCCGGACAGGAGACCCAGTACTTC.

The CDR3 coding sequence is TGTGCCACCCTCAGAGGGACAGGGGGTTCACCCCTCCACTTT. Translation gives CATLRGTGGSPLHF. V is TRBV21-1 and J is TRBJ1-6; the table names TRBD1, a call not compared with the DNA. TRBV21-1 is a documented pseudogene. CDR3 length: 14 residues.

The chain employs TRBV9 and TRBJ2-5, with 9 bases lining up with TRBD1. Unmatched junction bases numbered 6, after V lost 2 bases and J lost 4 bases. The length of the CDR3 is 15 residues. Germline values: CDR1 SGDLS, CDR2 YYNGEE. The CDR3, as DNA: TGTGCCAGCAGCGTCGGGACAGGGAGTCGAGAGACCCAGTACTTC. It is translated as CASSVGTGSRETQYF. Drawing the rest from reference TRBV9 and TRBJ2-5, the complete variable domain is DSGVTQTPKHLITATGQRVTLRCSPRSGDLSVYWYQQSLDQGLQFLIQYYNGEERAKGNILERFSAQQFPDLHSELNLSSLELGDSALYFCASSVGTGSRETQYFGPGTRLLVL.

V and J are TRBV14 and TRBJ2-2; 10 bases agree with TRBD1. CDR3 length: 15 amino acids. V shed 3 bases, J shed 6 bases, and the junction held 4 bases outside the gene matches. CDR1 is SGHDN and CDR2 is FVKESK in the germline V gene. CDR3 nucleotides: TGTGCCAGCAGCCATCGGGACAGGGGCCCCGGGGAGCTGTTTTTT. Protein: CASSHRDRGPGELFF.